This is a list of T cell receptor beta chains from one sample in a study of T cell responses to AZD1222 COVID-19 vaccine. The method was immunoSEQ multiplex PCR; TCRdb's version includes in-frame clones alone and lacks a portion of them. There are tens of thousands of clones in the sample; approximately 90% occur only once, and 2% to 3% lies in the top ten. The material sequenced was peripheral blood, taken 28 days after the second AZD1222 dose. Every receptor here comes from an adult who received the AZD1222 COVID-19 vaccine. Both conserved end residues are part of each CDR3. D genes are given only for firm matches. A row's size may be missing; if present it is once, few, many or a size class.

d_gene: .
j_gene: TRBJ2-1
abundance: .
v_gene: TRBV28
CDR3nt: TGTGCCAGTCACGAGGCGGGGAAAAATGAGCAGTTCTTC
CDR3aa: CASHEAGKNEQFF

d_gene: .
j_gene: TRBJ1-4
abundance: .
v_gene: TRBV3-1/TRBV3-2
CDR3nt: TGTGCCAGCAGCCAAGAAACTAGGGTAGAAAAACTGTTTTTT
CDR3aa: CASSQETRVEKLFF

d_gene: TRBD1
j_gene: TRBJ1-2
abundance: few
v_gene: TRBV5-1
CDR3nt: TGCGCCAGCAGCCTATCATCCTACAGGGGCGGCTATGGCTACACCTTC
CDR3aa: CASSLSSYRGGYGYTF

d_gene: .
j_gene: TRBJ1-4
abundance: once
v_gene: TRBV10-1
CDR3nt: TGCGCCAGCAGTGAGACAGGCCTTGAAAAACTGTTTTTT
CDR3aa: CASSETGLEKLFF

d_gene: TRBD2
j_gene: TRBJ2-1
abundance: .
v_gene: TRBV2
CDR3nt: TGTGCCAGCAGGGGGACTAGCTCCTACAATGAGCAGTTCTTC
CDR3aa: CASRGTSSYNEQFF

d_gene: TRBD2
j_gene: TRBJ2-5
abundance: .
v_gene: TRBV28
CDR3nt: TGTGCCAGCAGTCCTTCGTTTCTAGCGGGATGGGGGGAGACCCAGTACTTC
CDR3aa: CASSPSFLAGWGETQYF

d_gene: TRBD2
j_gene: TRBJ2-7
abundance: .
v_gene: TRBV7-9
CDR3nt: TGTGCCAGCAGCTTAGTTAGCGGGAGGTCCTACGAGCAGTACTTC
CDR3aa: CASSLVSGRSYEQYF

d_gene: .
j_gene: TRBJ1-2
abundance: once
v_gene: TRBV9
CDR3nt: TGTGCCAGCAGCGAAAACCTGCGGGGATCTAACTATGGCTACACCTTC
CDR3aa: CASSENLRGSNYGYTF

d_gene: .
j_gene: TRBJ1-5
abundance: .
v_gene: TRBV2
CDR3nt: TGTGCCAGTGATCTACCGGGGGCGGGGGATCAGCCCCAGCATTTT
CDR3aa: CASDLPGAGDQPQHF

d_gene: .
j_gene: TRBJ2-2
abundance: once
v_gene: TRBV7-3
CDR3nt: TGTGCCAGCAGCCGAGGGGGAACCGGGGAGCTGTTTTTT
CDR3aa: CASSRGGTGELFF

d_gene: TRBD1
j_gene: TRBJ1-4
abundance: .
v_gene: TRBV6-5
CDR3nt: TGTGCCAGCACGCGCGACAGGGGGGTGGGAAAACTGTTTTTT
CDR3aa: CASTRDRGVGKLFF

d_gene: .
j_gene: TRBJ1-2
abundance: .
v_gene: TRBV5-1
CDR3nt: TGCGCCAGCAGCTTGAGATTGGGTGACTATGGCTACACCTTC
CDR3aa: CASSLRLGDYGYTF

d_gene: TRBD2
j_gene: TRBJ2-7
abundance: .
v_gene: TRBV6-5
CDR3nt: TGTGCCAGCAGTCGACTAGCGGGAGGGCTAGGCGAGCAGTACTTC
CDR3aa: CASSRLAGGLGEQYF

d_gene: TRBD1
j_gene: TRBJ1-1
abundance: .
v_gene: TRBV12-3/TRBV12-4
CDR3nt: TGTGCCAGCACTTGGACAGGGAACACTGAAGCTTTCTTT
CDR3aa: CASTWTGNTEAFF

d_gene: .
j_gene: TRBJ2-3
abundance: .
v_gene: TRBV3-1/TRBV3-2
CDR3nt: TGTGCCAGCAGCCACGACCTTGGCACAGATACGCAGTATTTT
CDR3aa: CASSHDLGTDTQYF

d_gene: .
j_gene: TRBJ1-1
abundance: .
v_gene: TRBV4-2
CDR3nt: TGTGCCAGCAGCCAAGAAGGGAGGGACACTGAAGCTTTCTTT
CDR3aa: CASSQEGRDTEAFF

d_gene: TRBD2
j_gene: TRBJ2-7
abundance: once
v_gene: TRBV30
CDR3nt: TGTGCCTGGGGGGGGGTCAACCACTACGAGCAGTACTTC
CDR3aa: CAWGGVNHYEQYF

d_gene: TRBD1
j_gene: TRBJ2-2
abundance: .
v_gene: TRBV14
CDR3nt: TGTGCCAGCAGTAAACCGGGACAGGGGAACACCGGGGAGCTGTTTTTT
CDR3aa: CASSKPGQGNTGELFF

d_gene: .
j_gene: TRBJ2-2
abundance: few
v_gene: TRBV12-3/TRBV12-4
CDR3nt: TGTGCCAGCAGTTTACTGCAGGCCGGGGAGCTGTTTTTT
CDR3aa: CASSLLQAGELFF

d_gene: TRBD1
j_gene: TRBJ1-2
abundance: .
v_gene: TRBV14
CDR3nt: TGTGCCAGCAGCCAGGAGGACAGGGGCGCTGGCTACACCTTC
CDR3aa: CASSQEDRGAGYTF

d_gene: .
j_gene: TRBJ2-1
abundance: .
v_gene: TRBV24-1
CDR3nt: TGTGCCACCAGTGATATTAGCGGTAGCTCCTACAATGAGCAGTTCTTC
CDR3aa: CATSDISGSSYNEQFF

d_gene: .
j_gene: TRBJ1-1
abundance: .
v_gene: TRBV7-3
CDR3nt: TGTGCCAGCAGCTTCCAAGGGGGGGACACTGAAGCTTTCTTT
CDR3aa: CASSFQGGDTEAFF

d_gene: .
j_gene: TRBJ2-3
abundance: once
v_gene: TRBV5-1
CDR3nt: TGCGCCAGCAGCCGCCCGACTAATGCAGATACGCAGTATTTT
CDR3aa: CASSRPTNADTQYF

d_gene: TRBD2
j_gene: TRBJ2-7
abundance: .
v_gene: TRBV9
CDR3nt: TGTGCCAGCAGCGGGACTAGCGGAGCCTACGAGCAGTACTTC
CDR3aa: CASSGTSGAYEQYF

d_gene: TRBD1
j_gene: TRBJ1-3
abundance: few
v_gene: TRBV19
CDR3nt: TGTGCCAGTCGGACCCGACAGGGCCCCTCTGGAAACACCATATATTTT
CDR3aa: CASRTRQGPSGNTIYF

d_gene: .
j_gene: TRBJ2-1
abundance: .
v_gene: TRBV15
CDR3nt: TGTGCCACCAGGTATGTGGGGATTACCTACAATGAGCAGTTCTTC
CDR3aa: CATRYVGITYNEQFF

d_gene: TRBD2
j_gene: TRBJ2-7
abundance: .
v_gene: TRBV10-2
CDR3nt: TGCGCCAGCCAGACTAGCGGGAGTTCCTACGAGCAGTACTTC
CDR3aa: CASQTSGSSYEQYF

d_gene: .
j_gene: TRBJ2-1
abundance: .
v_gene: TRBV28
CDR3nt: TGTGCCAGCACCGAAACGGGCCGGGGGTCCTACAATGAGCAGTTCTTC
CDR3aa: CASTETGRGSYNEQFF

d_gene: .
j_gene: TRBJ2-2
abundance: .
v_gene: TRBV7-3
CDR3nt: TGTGCCAGCAGCTTAACCGGGACTTATAAGGGCGGGGAGCTGTTTTTT
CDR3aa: CASSLTGTYKGGELFF

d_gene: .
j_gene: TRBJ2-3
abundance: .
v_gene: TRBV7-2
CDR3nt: TGTGCCAGCAGCGGGGGACGACCCCGCACAGATACGCAGTATTTT
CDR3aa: CASSGGRPRTDTQYF

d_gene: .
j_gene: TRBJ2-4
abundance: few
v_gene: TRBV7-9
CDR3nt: TGTGCCAGCAGCCAACCGGCCAAAAACATTCAGTACTTC
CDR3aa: CASSQPAKNIQYF

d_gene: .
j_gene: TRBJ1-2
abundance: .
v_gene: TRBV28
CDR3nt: TGTGCCAGCAGTTTCGGGCAGGGCTATGGCTACACCTTC
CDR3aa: CASSFGQGYGYTF

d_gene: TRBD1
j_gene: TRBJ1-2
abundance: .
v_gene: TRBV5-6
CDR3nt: TGTGCCAGCAGCCCCCCTCACAGGGGCAGTGGCGGCTACACCTTC
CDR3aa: CASSPPHRGSGGYTF

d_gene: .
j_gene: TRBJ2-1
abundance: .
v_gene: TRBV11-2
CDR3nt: TGTGCCAGCAGCTTAGCCGGCCGTCTGAATGAGCAGTTCTTC
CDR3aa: CASSLAGRLNEQFF

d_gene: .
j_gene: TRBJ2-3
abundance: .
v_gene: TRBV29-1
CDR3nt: TGCAGCGTTGAAGGGGGTTTACTCACAGATACGCAGTATTTT
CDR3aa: CSVEGGLLTDTQYF

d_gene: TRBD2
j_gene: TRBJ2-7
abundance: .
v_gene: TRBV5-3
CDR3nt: TGTGCCAGAAGCTTGCGAGCGGGAGGCCACGAGCAGTACTTC
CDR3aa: CARSLRAGGHEQYF

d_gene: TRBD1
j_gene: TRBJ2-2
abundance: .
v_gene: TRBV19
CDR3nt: TGTGCCAGTAGTGGACAGGGGAACACCGGGGAGCTGTTTTTT
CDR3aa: CASSGQGNTGELFF

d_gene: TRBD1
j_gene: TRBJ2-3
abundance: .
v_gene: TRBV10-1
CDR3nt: TGCGCCAGCGGGGGACAGGGCCCAGATACGCAGTATTTT
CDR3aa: CASGGQGPDTQYF

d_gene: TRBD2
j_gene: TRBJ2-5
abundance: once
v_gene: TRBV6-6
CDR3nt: TGTGCCAGCAGTTACTCCGGGAGGACCCAAGAGACCCAGTACTTC
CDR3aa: CASSYSGRTQETQYF

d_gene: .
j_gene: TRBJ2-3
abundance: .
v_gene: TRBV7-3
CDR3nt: TGTGCCAGCAGCTTTCCCGACAGAACTAGCACAGATACGCAGTATTTT
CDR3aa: CASSFPDRTSTDTQYF

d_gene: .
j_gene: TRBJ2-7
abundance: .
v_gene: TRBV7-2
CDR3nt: TGTGCCAGCAGCCCCGGGACCCTTATATACGAGCAGTACTTC
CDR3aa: CASSPGTLIYEQYF

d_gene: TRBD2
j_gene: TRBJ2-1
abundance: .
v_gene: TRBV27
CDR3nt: TGTGCCAGCAGTTTAAAGAGCGGGAGGATTCCCTACAATGAGCAGTTCTTC
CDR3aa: CASSLKSGRIPYNEQFF

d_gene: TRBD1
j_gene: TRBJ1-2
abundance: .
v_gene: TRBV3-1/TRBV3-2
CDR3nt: TGTGCCAGCAGCCATCGACAGGGTGGCTACACCTTC
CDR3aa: CASSHRQGGYTF

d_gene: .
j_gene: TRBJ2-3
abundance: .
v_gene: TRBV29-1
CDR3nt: TGCAGCGCTGGCCGGAGGGGGCGAGGGGTCACAGATACGCAGTATTTT
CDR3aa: CSAGRRGRGVTDTQYF

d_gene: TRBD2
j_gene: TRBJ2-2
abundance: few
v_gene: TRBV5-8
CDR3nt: TGTGCCAGCTGCCGAGCGGCGGGAGTTATCGGGGAGCTGTTTTTT
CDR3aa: CASCRAAGVIGELFF

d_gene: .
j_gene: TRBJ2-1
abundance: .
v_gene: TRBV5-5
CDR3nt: TGTGCCAGCAGGCCGGTTCTCTCTCCCTCCTACAATGAGCAGTTCTTC
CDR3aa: CASRPVLSPSYNEQFF

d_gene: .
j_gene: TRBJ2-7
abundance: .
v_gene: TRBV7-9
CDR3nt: TGTGCCAGCAGCTTTTCGGGGGGCGTACTAACCGAGCAGTACTTC
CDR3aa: CASSFSGGVLTEQYF

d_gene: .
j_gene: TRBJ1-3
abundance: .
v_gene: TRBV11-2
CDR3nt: TGTGCCAGCAGCTTAGCGGGGCTCTCTGGAAACACCATATATTTT
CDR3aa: CASSLAGLSGNTIYF

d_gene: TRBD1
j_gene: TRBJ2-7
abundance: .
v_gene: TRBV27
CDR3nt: TGTGCCAGCAGTTTACAGGGGGCCCCCCCCTACGAGCAGTACTTC
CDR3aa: CASSLQGAPPYEQYF

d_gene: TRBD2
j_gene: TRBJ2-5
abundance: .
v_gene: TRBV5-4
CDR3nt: TGTGCCAGCAGGGGAGATAGCGGGAGCCGAGAGACCCAGTACTTC
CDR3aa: CASRGDSGSRETQYF

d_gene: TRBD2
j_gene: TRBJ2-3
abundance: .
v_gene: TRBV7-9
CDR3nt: TGTGCCAGCAGCCCGGGACTAGCGGGAGGGGAAGATACGCAGTATTTT
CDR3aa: CASSPGLAGGEDTQYF

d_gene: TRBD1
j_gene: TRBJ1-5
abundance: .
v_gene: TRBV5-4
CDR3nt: TGTGCCAGCAGCGAGGGACAGGGGAGAAATCAGCCCCAGCATTTT
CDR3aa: CASSEGQGRNQPQHF

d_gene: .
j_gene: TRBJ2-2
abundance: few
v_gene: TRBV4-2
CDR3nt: TGTGCCAGCAGCCAAGGACGTAGGGGGGCCGGGGAGCTGTTTTTT
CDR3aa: CASSQGRRGAGELFF

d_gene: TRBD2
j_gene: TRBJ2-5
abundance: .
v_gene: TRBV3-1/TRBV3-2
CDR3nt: TGTGCCAGCAGCCAAGATTGGCGGGGGCAAGAGACCCAGTACTTC
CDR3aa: CASSQDWRGQETQYF

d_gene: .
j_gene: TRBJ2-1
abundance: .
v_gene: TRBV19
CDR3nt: TGTGCCAGTAGCCTAGTAGGCGGCTCCTACAATGAGCAGTTCTTC
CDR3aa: CASSLVGGSYNEQFF

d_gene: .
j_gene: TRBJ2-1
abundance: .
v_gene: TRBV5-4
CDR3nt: TGTGCCAGCAGCTTCTCGGATACCTACAATGAGCAGTTCTTC
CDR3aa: CASSFSDTYNEQFF

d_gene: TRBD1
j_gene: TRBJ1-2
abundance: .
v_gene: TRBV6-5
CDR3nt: TGTGCCAGCAGTTACTCGGGTCAGGGGGGAGTCTATGGCTACACCTTC
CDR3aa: CASSYSGQGGVYGYTF

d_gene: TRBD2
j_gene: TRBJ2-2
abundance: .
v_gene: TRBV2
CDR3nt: TGTGCCAGCAGGCGGGTATTAGCGGGATCGGGGGAGCTGTTTTTT
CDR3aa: CASRRVLAGSGELFF

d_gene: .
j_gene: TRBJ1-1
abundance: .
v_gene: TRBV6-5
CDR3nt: TGTGCCAGCAGTTACTCCCCGACAGGCTACGGGACTGAAGCTTTCTTT
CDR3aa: CASSYSPTGYGTEAFF